This note documents a single T cell receptor beta chain sequence. Its antigen remains unidentified. TCRdb keeps only in-frame clones here, not all; method: immunoSEQ multiplex PCR. Of around 50,000 clones listed, approximately 72% were seen once; the top ten hold 10% to 15%. The record originates from a study of PD-1 blockade in classical Hodgkin lymphoma. J gave up 2 bases and V 1 base, and 3 bases lay outside the gene matches. This CDR3 has 15 amino acids. Germline lookup yields CDR1 SGHTA and CDR2 FQGNSA. Study results and limitations: TCR diversity at baseline was reported to be reduced in newly diagnosed patients relative to healthy donors. The origin of the repertoire differences remains undefined, with disease activity or prior therapy as possible causes.

The time point was: cycle 4 day 1 (C4D1), after more than 5 weeks of nivolumab. Each and every patient relapsed after autologous stem cell transplantation, and patients got differing brentuximab vedotin exposure. The J gene is TRBJ2-7, the V gene TRBV7-2; 9 nucleotides align to TRBD2. The sequence derives from a human donor with classical Hodgkin lymphoma. Material: peripheral blood mononuclear cells (PBMCs), obtained before the fourth cycle of nivolumab. The CDR3: CASSLVLAGPYEQYF. CDR3 coding DNA: TGTGCCAGCAGCTTAGTTCTAGCGGGACCCTACGAGCAGTACTTC.